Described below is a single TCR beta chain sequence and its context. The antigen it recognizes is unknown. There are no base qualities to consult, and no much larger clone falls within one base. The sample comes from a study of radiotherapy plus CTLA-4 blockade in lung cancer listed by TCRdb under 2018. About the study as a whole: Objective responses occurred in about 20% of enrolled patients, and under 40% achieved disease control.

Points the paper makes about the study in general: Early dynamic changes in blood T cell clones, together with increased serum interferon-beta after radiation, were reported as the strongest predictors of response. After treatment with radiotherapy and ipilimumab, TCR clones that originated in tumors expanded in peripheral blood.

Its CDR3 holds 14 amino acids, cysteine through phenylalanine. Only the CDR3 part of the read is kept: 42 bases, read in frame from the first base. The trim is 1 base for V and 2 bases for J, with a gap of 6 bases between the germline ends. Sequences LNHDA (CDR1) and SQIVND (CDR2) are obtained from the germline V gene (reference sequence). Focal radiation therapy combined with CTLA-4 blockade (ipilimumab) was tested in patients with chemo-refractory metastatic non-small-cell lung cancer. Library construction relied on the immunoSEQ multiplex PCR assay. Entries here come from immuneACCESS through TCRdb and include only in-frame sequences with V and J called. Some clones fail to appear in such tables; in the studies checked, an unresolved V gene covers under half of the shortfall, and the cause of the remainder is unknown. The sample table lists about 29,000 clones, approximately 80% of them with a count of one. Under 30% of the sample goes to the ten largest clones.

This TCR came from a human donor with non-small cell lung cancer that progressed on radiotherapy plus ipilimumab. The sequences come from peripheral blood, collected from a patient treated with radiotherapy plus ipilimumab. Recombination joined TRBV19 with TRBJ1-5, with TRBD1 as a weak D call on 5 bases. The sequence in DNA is TGTGCCAGTAGTATAGTAGGGGGCAATCAGCCCCAGCATTTT. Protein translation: CASSIVGGNQPQHF.